This TCR beta chain originates from a study of shared clonotypes between healthy human individuals. Naive-designated CD8 cells lacked CD45RO, were positively enriched for CCR7, and omitted terminally differentiated effector memory CD45RA+ cells. The DNA input per sorted-subset replicate PCR was about 0.2 ug, corresponding to some 27,000 T cell genomes. Authors' data handling: Junction-only immunoSEQ sequences carried no quality scores, so filtering differed. Assay used: immunoSEQ multiplex PCR; TCRdb lists only in-frame clones, some missing. That table is the source of V, J and clone size, and D and trimming were worked out from the DNA. The profile covers roughly 2,000,000 clones, with around 95% appearing a single time and under 2% taken by the ten largest. This CDR3 has 17 amino acids. The germline V gene has CDR1 SGDLS and CDR2 YYNGEE. The V gene lost 0 bases and the J gene lost 2 bases, with 17 bases spanning the gap.

What was sequenced was naive CD8+ T cells from PBMCs. The V call is TRBV9, the J call TRBJ1-2; D gene unclear. This sequence originates from a man in his late teens or twenties in good health. Some clones in this sample may be carry-over from other donors' samples. CDR3 residues: CASSVDASGRLNYGYTF. The DNA of the CDR3 is TGTGCCAGCAGCGTAGATGCGAGCGGCAGGCTCAACTATGGCTACACCTTC.